This entry describes one TCR beta chain. Its antigen is unknown. These data are taken from a study of cytomegalovirus exposure and HLA in healthy donors. Study results and caveats: CMV serostatus was the only immune exposure information that was available. Investigators reported 164 TCR beta chains as tied to cytomegalovirus. Indistinguishable V segments, including TRBV6-2 and TRBV6-3, were excluded. It is likely that the observed cluster of highly shared sequence variants was a sequencing artifact.

13 Jbeta primers and 60 Vbeta primers were used for the PCR. Sequencing used immunoSEQ multiplex PCR; TCRdb keeps in-frame clones, though not all of them. The repertoire holds roughly 140,000 clones, with 75% to 80% as singletons. The CDR3 has 15 residues. CDR1 KGHSH and CDR2 LQKENI come from the germline V gene. V lost 4 bases, J lost 4 bases, and 9 bases stayed unmatched. This clonotype was obtained from a male donor in good health and CMV-seronegative. This chain uses TRBV18 with TRBJ1-2; 7 nucleotides line up with TRBD1. Sequenced input: PBMCs. CDR3 amino acids: CASSRDSGTGYGYTF. DNA for the CDR3: TGTGCCAGCTCACGGGACAGCGGCACCGGCTATGGCTACACCTTC.